Listed here are 11 T cell receptor beta chains from one sample, sequenced in a study of blood T cells in healthy people across ages. A second 7 to 11 cycle PCR used barcoded and J-beta primers. TCRdb analysed the 5' RACE reads with MiXCR anew, one entry per CDR3 protein. This table has about 1.8 million distinct CDR3 sequences, around half appearing once. Sequenced sample: blood. Receptor source: a middle-aged woman in good health.

Only a few counts were recorded for this clonotype. V usage is TRBV29-1 and J usage is TRBJ1-5, with D tentatively TRBD1 (5 bases). The CDR3 contains 14 residues. Germline V gene lookup returns CDR1 SQVTM and CDR2 ANQGSEA. Trimming stripped 5 bases from V and 5 bases from J, with 16 bases between. CDR3 sequence: CSVQSGRADQPQHF. In DNA, the CDR3 is TGCAGCGTTCAGTCAGGGAGAGCCGATCAGCCCCAGCATTTT.

The chain joins TRBV6-6 to TRBJ2-1, with 10 positions matching TRBD1. The CDR3 extends over 16 amino acids. From germline, CDR1 is MNHNY and CDR2 SVGAGI (reference sequence). J lost 7 bases, V lost 6 bases, and 12 bases had no gene match. The CDR3 nucleotides are TGTGCCAGCAGCTTACAGACCGGGACAGGGGCAAATGAGCAGTTCTTC. Amino acids: CASSLQTGTGANEQFF.

The chain employs TRBV2 and TRBJ1-2; 9 nucleotides agree with TRBD1. Germline CDR1 is SNHLY and CDR2 is FYNNEI. Trimming cost V 6 bases and J 5 bases; bases outside gene matches: 7. The CDR3 runs to 14 residues. CDR3: CASRGGQGFYGYTF. As DNA, the CDR3 is TGTGCCAGCAGGGGGGGACAGGGCTTTTATGGCTACACCTTC. The whole variable domain, filled in from reference TRBV2 and TRBJ1-2, reads EPEVTQTPSHQVTQMGQEVILRCVPISNHLYFYWYRQILGQKVEFLVSFYNNEISEKSEIFDDQFSVERPDGSNFTLKIRSTKLEDSAMYFCASRGGQGFYGYTFGSGTRLTVV.

This clonotype was seen more than once but under ten times. The gene calls are TRBV4-1 and TRBJ2-7; D might be TRBD1 or TRBD2, each matching 5 bases. V was trimmed by 5 bases and J by 4 bases, leaving 12 bases between them. Germline loops: CDR1 MGHRA, CDR2 YSYEKL. This CDR3 spans 13 amino acids. The CDR3 coding sequence is TGCGCCAGCAGCGAATCGTGGGGGTACGAGCAGTACTTC. This encodes CASSESWGYEQYF.

The V and J genes are TRBV7-8 and TRBJ2-3; 10 positions match TRBD2. The ends lost 2 bases at V and 0 bases at J; junction bases unmatched: 8. Looked up from germline, CDR1 is SGHVS and CDR2 is FQNEAQ. CDR3 length: 18 amino acids. The CDR3 bases are TGTGCCAGCAGCTTAATAGCTAGCGGGGGCGTCAGCACAGATACGCAGTATTTT. This translates into CASSLIASGGVSTDTQYF.

Concerning this clonotype: The germline gene is not matched at one end of the junction; a read error may be the cause. The chain is built from TRBV10-2 and TRBJ2-7, with D uncertain. CDR3 length: 11 residues. Germline V CDR1 and CDR2: WSHSY, SAAADI. The CDR3 nucleotides read TGCGCCGGCAGTGATGCCTACGAGCAGTACTTC. Protein: CAGSDAYEQYF.

The table lists this clonotype with a few counts. The V call is TRBV5-1, the J call TRBJ1-2; TRBD1 matches at 8 bases. The CDR3 is 15 residues long. Germline V gives CDR1 SGHRS, CDR2 YFSETQ. J was trimmed by 6 bases and V by 4 bases; bases with no gene match: 11. The CDR3 coding sequence is TGCGCCAGCAGCCCACCGGGACAGGTTGGCCATGGCTACACCTTC. Its translation: CASSPPGQVGHGYTF.

This clonotype was seen only a few times. The V and J genes are TRBV20-1 and TRBJ1-6; D perhaps matches TRBD1 (6 bases). The CDR3 length is 18 residues. The germline gives CDR1 DFQATT, CDR2 SNEGSKA (reference sequence). Trimming pared 3 bases from V and 5 bases from J, leaving 23 bases between. The CDR3 sequence is CSASPNYRQDPDNSPLHF. Here the CDR3 DNA reads TGCAGTGCTAGTCCCAACTACCGACAGGACCCGGATAATTCACCCCTCCACTTT.

A single count supports this clonotype. Mismatch with germline at one junction end may stem from a read error. The V call is TRBV12-3 or TRBV12-4, the J call TRBJ2-6; 7 positions agree with TRBD2. The CDR3 contains 18 residues. The CDR3 DNA sequence: TGTGCCAGCAGTTTTTGGCTAGCGGAGGCCTCTAGGGCCAGCGTCCTGACTTTC. Translating gives CASSFWLAEASRASVLTF.

V and J are TRBV24-1 and TRBJ1-5; TRBD1 agrees at 9 bases. The CDR3 runs to 14 residues. Unmatched junction bases numbered 5, after V lost 6 bases and J lost 6 bases. Germline V gene lookup returns CDR1 KGHDR and CDR2 SFDVKD. The CDR3 nucleotides are TGTGCCACCAGTTTTGGGACAGGGTTTCAGCCCCAGCATTTT. Translated, it gives CATSFGTGFQPQHF.

The table lists this clonotype with a count of one. The gene calls are TRBV5-1 and TRBJ2-5; D possibly corresponds to TRBD2 (7 bases). From germline, CDR1 is SGHRS and CDR2 YFSETQ. The CDR3 sequence is 13 residues long. V lost 3 bases, J lost 5 bases, and 11 bases lay in between. The CDR3 nucleotides are TGCGCCAGCAGCTGGGGGGGCGACGAGACCCAGTACTTC. It yields the protein CASSWGGDETQYF.